This T cell receptor (beta chain) was sequenced for a study of CD8 T cells in ankylosing spondylitis. There are a few counts of this clonotype. What it recognizes is unknown. Study findings and constraints: Clones linked to disease were reported to show significant enrichment in matched ankylosing spondylitis synovial fluid. Earlier reports found some motif variants in synovial fluid and blood in reactive arthritis.

By quantitative 5'-RACE with molecular barcodes, the TCR beta libraries were made. A single record per CDR3 protein comes from TCRdb applying MiXCR to the 5' RACE reads. This table holds approximately 350,000 distinct CDR3 sequences, 20% to 25% found once. After removal of 7 bases from V and 6 bases from J, the junction contained 5 bases not matched to a gene. CDR3 length equals 11 residues. Germline CDR1 reads DFQATT; CDR2 reads SNEGSKA (reference sequence). The sequence derives from a male donor with ankylosing spondylitis or in good health (not recorded which). Sequenced input: blood, either unsorted or a sorted T cell fraction (not recorded which). V and J are TRBV20-1 and TRBJ2-7, with 8 positions matching TRBD1. DNA of the CDR3: TGCAGTGTACCGGACAGGGCCGAGCAGTACTTC. Translated, it gives CSVPDRAEQYF.